Below, one T cell receptor (beta chain) is given with its context. Sequencing was performed with immunoSEQ multiplex PCR; in TCRdb, only in-frame clones are kept and a portion is missing. The sample lists under 200,000 clones, about nine tenths seen once, with more than 5.5% in the top ten. V dropped 3 bases and J dropped 4; count of bases not matched to a gene: 4. Germline V lookup: CDR1 MDHEN, CDR2 SYDVKM. The CDR3 extends over 14 amino acids. The sample is drawn from a study of T cell responses to AZD1222 COVID-19 vaccine. The clonotype was recovered from an adult in good health. Sequenced here: peripheral blood, sampled on day 0 of AZD1222 vaccination. This sequence joins TRBV28 and TRBJ2-7, with TRBD2 identical over 9 bases. The CDR3 reads CASSFAGGPYEQYF. The CDR3 nucleotides read TGTGCCAGCAGTTTTGCGGGAGGGCCTTACGAGCAGTACTTC.